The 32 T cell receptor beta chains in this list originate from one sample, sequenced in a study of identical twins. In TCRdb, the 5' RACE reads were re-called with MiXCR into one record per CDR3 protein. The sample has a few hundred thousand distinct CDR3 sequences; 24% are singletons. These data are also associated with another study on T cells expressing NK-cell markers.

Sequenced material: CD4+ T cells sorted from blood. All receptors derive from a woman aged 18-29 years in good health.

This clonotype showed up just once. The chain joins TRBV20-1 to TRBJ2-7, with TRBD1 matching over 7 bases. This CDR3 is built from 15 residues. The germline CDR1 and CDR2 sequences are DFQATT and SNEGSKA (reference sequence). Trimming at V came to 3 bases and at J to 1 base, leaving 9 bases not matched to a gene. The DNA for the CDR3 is TGCAGTGCTAGCGCAACCGGGACAGCATCCTACGAGCAGTACTTC. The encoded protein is CSASATGTASYEQYF.

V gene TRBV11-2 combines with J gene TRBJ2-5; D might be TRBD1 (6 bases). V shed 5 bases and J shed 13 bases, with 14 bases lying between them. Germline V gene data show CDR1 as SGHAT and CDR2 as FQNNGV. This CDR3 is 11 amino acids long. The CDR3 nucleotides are TGTGCCAGCAGCCCCGGACAGCGGATGTACTTC. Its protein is CASSPGQRMYF.

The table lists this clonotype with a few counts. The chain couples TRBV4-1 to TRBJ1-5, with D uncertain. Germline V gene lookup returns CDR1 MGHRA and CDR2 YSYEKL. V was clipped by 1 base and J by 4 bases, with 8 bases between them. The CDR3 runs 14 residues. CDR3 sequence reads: CASSQGQFNQPQHF. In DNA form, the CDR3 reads TGCGCCAGCAGCCAAGGGCAGTTTAATCAGCCCCAGCATTTT.

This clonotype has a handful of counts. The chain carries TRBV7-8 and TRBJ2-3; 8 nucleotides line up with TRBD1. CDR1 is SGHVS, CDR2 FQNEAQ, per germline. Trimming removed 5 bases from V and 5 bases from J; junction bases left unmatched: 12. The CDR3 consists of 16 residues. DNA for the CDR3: TGTGCCAGCAGCCACACGACAGGGGCTTCGGGAGATACGCAGTATTTT. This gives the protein CASSHTTGASGDTQYF. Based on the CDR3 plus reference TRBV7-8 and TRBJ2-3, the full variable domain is GAGVSQSPRYKVAKRGQDVALRCDPISGHVSLFWYQQALGQGPEFLTYFQNEAQLDKSGLPSDRFFAERPEGSVSTLKIQRTQQEDSAVYLCASSHTTGASGDTQYFGPGTRLTVL.

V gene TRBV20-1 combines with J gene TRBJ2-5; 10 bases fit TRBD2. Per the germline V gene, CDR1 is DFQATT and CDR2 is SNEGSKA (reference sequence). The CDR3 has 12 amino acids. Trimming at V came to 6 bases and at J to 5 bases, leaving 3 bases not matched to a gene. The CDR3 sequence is CSASGLAETQYF. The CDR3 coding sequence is TGCAGTGCATCGGGACTAGCGGAGACCCAGTACTTC.

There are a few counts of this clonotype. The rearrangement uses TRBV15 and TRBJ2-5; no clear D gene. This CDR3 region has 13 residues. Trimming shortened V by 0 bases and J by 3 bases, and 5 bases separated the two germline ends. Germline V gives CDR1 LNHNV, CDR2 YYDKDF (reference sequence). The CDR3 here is CATSRERKETQYF. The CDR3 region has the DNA TGTGCCACCAGCAGAGAGCGGAAAGAGACCCAGTACTTC.

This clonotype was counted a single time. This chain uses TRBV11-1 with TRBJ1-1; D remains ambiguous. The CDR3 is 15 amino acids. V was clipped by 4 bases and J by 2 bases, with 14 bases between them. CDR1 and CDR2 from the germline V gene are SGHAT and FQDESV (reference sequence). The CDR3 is CASSSRPGSNTEAFF. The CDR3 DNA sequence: TGTGCCAGCAGCTCTAGGCCGGGATCAAACACTGAAGCTTTCTTT. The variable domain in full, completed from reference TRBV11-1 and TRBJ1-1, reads EAEVAQSPRYKITEKSQAVAFWCDPISGHATLYWYRQILGQGPELLVQFQDESVVDDSQLPKDRFSAERLKGVDSTLKIQPAELGDSAMYLCASSSRPGSNTEAFFGQGTRLTVV.

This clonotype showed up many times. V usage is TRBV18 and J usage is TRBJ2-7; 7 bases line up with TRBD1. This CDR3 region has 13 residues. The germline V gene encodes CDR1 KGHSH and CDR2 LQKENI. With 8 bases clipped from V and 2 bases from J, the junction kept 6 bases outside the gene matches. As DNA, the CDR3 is TGTGCCAGCAGCCCTGACAGGGCCTACGAGCAGTACTTC. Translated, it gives CASSPDRAYEQYF.

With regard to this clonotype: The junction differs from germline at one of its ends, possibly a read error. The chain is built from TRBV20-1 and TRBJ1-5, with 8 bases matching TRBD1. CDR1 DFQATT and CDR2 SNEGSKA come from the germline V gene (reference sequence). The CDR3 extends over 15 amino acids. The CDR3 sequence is CSARGLDRERQPQHF. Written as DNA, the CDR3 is TGCAGTGCAAGAGGCCTGGACAGGGAAAGACAGCCCCAGCATTTT.

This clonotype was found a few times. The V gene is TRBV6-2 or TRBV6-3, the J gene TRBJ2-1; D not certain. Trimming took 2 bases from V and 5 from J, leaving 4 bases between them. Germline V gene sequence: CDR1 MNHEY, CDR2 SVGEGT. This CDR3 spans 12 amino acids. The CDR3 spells CASSYEHNEQFF. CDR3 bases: TGTGCCAGCAGTTACGAGCACAATGAGCAGTTCTTC.

The CDR3 bases are TGCAGTGCGGCGGGGTCTAGCACAGATACGCAGTATTTT. It yields the protein CSAAGSSTDTQYF. The gene calls are TRBV20-1 and TRBJ2-3; possible D gene TRBD2, 6 bases. The CDR3 covers 13 residues. The ends were cut back, 6 bases at V and 0 bases at J, with 10 bases in the middle. Per the germline V gene, CDR1 is DFQATT and CDR2 is SNEGSKA (reference sequence).

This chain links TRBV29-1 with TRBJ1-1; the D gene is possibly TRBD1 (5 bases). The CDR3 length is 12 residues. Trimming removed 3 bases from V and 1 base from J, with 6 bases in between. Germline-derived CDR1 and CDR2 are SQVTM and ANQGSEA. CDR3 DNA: TGCAGCGTTGATACAGGGAACACTGAAGCTTTCTTT. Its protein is CSVDTGNTEAFF.

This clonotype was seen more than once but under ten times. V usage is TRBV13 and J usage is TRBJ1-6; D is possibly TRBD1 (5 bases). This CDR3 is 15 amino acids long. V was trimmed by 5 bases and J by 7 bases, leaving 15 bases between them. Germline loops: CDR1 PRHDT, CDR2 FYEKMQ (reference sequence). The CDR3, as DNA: TGTGCCAGCAGCCCCCGACCAGGGAAGAATTCACCCCTCCACTTT. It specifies CASSPRPGKNSPLHF.

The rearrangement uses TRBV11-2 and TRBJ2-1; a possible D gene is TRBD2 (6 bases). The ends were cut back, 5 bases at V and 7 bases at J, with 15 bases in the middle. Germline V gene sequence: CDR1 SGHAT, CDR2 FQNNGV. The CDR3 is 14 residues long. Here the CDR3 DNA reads TGTGCCAGCAGCCAACCGGGACTTAGTAATGAGCAGTTCTTC. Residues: CASSQPGLSNEQFF.

For the CDR3, the DNA is TGTGCCAGCAGCTTGACAGGGAATTTGGTCACCGGGGAGCTGTTTTTT. This gives the protein CASSLTGNLVTGELFF. This sequence joins TRBV11-1 and TRBJ2-2, with 7 nucleotides matching TRBD1. After removal of 3 bases from V and 4 bases from J, the junction contained 8 bases not matched to a gene. Germline CDR1 SGHAT, CDR2 FQDESV (reference sequence). This CDR3 spans 16 amino acids. The full variable domain, with the rest looked up from reference TRBV11-1 and TRBJ2-2, is EAEVAQSPRYKITEKSQAVAFWCDPISGHATLYWYRQILGQGPELLVQFQDESVVDDSQLPKDRFSAERLKGVDSTLKIQPAELGDSAMYLCASSLTGNLVTGELFFGEGSRLTVL.

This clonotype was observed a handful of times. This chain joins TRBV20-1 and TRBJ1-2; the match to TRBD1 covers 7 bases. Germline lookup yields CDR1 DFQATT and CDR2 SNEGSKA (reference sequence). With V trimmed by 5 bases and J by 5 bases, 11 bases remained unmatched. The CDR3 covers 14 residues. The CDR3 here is CSASSTGTVYGYTF. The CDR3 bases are TGCAGTGCTTCTAGTACCGGGACAGTATATGGCTACACCTTC.

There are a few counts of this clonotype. The CDR3, as DNA: TGCAGTGCTATAGACCCAGCCAGCCCAACTAATGAAAAACTGTTTTTT. This gives the protein CSAIDPASPTNEKLFF. This chain connects TRBV20-1 to TRBJ1-4; no definite D call. Per germline, CDR1 DFQATT and CDR2 SNEGSKA (reference sequence). The CDR3 loop spans 16 amino acids. The V end was cut by 4 bases, the J end by 0 bases, with 15 bases between.

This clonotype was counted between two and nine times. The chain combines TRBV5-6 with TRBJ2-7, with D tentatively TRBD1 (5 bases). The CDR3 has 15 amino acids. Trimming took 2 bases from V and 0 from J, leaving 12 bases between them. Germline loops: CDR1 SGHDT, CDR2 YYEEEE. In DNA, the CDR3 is TGTGCCAGCAGCTTCTATGACAGACCCTCCTACGAGCAGTACTTC. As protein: CASSFYDRPSYEQYF.

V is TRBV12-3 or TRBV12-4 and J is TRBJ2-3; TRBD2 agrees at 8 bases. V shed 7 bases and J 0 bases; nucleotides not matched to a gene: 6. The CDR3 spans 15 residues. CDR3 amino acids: CASTPLAGSTDTQYF. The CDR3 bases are TGTGCCAGCACCCCTTTAGCGGGGAGCACAGATACGCAGTATTTT.

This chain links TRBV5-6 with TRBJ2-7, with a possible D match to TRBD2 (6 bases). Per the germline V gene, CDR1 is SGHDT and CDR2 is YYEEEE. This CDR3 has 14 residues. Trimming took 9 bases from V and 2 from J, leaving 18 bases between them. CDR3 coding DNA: TGTGCCATGGGGTTCGGGGGTTGGGCCTACGAGCAGTACTTC. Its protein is CAMGFGGWAYEQYF.

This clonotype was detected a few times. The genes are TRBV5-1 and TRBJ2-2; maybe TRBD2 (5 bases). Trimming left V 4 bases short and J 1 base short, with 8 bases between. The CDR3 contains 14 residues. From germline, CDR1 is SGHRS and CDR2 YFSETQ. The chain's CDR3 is CASSSRGNTGELFF. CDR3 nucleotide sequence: TGCGCCAGCAGCAGCCGGGGGAACACCGGGGAGCTGTTTTTT. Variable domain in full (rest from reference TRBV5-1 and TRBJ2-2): KAGVTQTPRYLIKTRGQQVTLSCSPISGHRSVSWYQQTPGQGLQFLFEYFSETQRNKGNFPGRFSGRQFSNSRSEMNVSTLELGDSALYLCASSSRGNTGELFFGEGSRLTVL.

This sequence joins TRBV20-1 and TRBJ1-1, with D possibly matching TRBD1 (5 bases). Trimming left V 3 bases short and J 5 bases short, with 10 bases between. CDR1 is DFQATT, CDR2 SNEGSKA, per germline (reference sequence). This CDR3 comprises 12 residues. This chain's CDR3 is CSASDGGTEAFF. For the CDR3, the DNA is TGCAGTGCTAGTGATGGGGGGACTGAAGCTTTCTTT.

CDR3 bases: TGTGCCAGCAGCCAGCGGGTGAAGGAGACCCAGTACTTC. It translates to CASSQRVKETQYF. The genes are TRBV27 and TRBJ2-5, with D maybe TRBD2 (6 bases). V dropped 6 bases and J dropped 5 bases, with 13 bases sitting between them. Germline CDR1 and CDR2: MNHEY and SMNVEV (reference sequence). The CDR3 consists of 13 residues.

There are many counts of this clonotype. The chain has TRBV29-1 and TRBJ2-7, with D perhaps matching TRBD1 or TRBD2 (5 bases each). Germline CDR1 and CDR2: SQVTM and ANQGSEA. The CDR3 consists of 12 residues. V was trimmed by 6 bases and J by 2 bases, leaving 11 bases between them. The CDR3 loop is CSVRDRTYEQYF. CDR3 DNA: TGCAGCGTCCGGGACCGCACCTACGAGCAGTACTTC.

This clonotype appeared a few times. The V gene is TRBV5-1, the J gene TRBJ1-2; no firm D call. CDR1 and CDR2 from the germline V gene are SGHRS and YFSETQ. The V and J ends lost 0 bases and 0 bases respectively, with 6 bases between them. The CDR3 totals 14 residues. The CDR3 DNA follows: TGCGCCAGCAGCTTGGGGGTCCCTAACTATGGCTACACCTTC. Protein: CASSLGVPNYGYTF.

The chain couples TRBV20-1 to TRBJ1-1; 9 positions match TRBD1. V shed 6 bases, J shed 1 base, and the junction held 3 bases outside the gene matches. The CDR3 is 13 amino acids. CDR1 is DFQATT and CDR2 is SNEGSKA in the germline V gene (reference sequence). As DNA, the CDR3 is TGCAGTGCAGCGACAGGGGGGAACACTGAAGCTTTCTTT. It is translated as CSAATGGNTEAFF.

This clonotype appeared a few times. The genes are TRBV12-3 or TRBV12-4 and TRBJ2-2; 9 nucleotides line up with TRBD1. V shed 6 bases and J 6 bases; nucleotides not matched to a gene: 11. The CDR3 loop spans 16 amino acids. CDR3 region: CASSTTRQGVAGELFF. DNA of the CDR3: TGTGCCAGCAGCACCACAAGACAGGGGGTCGCCGGGGAGCTGTTTTTT.

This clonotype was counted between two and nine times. The CDR3 reads CASRSLAVGGNEQFF. The DNA of the CDR3 is TGTGCCAGCAGGAGTCTAGCGGTTGGTGGCAATGAGCAGTTCTTC. The chain joins TRBV11-2 to TRBJ2-1; 7 nucleotides align to TRBD2. Per germline, CDR1 SGHAT and CDR2 FQNNGV. CDR3 size: 15 residues. Germline trimming cut 6 bases from V and 6 bases from J; bases unmatched to any gene: 11.

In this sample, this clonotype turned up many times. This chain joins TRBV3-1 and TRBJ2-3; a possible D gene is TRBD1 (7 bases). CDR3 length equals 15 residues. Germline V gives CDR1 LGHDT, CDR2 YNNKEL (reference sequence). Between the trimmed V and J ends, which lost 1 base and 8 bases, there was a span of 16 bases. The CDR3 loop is CASSQAAGQNPTQYF. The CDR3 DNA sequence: TGTGCCAGCAGCCAAGCGGCGGGACAGAACCCTACGCAGTATTTT.

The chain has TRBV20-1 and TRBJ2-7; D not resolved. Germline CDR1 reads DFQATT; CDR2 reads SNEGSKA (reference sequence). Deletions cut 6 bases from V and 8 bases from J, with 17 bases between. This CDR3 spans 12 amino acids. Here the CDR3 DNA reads TGCAGTGCCCAAGACGGCCAAGAGAAGCAGTACTTC. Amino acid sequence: CSAQDGQEKQYF.

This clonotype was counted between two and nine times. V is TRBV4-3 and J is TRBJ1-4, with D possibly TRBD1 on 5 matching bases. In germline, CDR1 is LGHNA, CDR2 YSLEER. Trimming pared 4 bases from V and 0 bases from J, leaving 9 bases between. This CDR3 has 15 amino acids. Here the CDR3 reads CASSRAGTTNEKLFF. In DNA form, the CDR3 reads TGCGCCAGCAGCCGGGCAGGGACAACTAATGAAAAACTGTTTTTT.

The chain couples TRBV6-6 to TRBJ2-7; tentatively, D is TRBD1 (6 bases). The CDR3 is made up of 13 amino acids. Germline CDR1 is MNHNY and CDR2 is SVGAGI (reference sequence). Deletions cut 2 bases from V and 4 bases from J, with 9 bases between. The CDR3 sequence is CASSYQGFYEQYF. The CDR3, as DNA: TGTGCCAGCAGTTACCAGGGGTTTTACGAGCAGTACTTC.